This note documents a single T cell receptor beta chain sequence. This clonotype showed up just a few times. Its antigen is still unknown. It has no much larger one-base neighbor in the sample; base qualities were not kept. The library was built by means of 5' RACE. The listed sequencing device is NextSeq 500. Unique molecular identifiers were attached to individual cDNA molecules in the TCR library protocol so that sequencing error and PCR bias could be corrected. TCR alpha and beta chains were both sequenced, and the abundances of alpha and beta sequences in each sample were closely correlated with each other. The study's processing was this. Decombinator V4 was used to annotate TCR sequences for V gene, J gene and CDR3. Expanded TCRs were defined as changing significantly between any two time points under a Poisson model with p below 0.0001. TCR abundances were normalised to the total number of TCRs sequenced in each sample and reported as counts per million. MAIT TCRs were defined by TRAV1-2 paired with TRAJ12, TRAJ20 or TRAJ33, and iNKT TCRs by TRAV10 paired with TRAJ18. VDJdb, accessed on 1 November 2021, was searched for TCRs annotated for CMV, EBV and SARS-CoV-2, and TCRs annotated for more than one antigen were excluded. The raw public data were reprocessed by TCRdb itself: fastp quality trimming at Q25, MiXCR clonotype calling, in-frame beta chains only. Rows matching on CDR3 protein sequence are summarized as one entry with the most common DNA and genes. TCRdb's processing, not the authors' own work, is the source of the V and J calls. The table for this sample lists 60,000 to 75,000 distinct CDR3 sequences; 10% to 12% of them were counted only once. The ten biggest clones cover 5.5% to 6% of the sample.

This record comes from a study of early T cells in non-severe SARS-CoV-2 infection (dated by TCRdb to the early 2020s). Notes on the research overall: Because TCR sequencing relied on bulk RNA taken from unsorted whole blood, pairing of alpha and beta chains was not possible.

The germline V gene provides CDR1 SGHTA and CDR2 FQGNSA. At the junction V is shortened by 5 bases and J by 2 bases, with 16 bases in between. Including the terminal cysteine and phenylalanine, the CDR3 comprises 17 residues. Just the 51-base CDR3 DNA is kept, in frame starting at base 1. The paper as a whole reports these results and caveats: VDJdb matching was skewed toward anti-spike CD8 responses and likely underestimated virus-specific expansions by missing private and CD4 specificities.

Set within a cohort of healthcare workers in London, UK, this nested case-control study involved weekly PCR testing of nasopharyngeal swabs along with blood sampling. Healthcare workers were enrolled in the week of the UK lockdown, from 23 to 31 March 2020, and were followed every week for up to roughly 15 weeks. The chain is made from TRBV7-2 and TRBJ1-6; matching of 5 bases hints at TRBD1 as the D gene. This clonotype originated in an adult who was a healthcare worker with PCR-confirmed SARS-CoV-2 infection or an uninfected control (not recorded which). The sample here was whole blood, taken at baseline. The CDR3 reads CASSDSGLEAYNSPLHF. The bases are TGTGCCAGCAGCGATTCAGGGTTAGAAGCCTATAATTCACCCCTCCACTTT.